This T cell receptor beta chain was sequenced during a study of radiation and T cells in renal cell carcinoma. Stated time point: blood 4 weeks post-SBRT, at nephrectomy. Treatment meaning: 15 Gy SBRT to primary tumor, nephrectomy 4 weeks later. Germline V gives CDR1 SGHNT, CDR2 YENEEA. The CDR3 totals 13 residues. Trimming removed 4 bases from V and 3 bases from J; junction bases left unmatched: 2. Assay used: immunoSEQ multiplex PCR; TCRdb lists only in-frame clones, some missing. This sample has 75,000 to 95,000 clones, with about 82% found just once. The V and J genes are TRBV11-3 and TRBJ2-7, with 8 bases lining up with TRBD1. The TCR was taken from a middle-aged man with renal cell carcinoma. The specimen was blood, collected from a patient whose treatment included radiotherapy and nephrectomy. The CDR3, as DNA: TGTGCCAGCAGCTCTGGACAGGGCTACGAGCAGTACTTC. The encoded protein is CASSSGQGYEQYF.